This T cell receptor beta chain originates from a study of blood T cell repertoires in COVID-19. Study details: Donors in the United States, Italy and Spain gave samples during acute or convalescent COVID-19. PBMCs, B-cell-depleted T cells, or T cells provided the cDNA or gDNA that made up the material.

Sequencing used immunoSEQ multiplex PCR; TCRdb keeps in-frame clones, though not all of them. Altogether about 120,000 clones are present, 75% to 90% being singletons, with the ten largest covering 2% to 2.5%. Trimming removed 4 bases from V and 3 bases from J; junction bases left unmatched: 7. Germline CDR1 and CDR2: SGHRS and YFSETQ. This CDR3 contains 17 residues. Sequencing input: peripheral blood. This TCR was recovered from a young man with acute or convalescent COVID-19. V and J are TRBV5-1 and TRBJ1-4; 12 bases match TRBD1. The CDR3 is CASSPGTGGWANEKLFF. CDR3 nucleotide sequence: TGCGCCAGCAGCCCCGGGACAGGGGGCTGGGCTAATGAAAAACTGTTTTTT.